This T cell receptor (beta chain) was recorded in a study of T cell changes during pregnancy in multiple sclerosis. Germline V CDR1 and CDR2: SEHNR, FQNEAQ (reference sequence). Trimming removed 5 bases from V and 3 bases from J, with 17 bases in between. This CDR3 region has 15 residues. Data came from immunoSEQ multiplex PCR; TCRdb stores just in-frame clones and leaves some out. This sample has roughly 31,000 clones, with roughly nine tenths found just once. The receptor was isolated from a female donor with multiple sclerosis, enrolled in a pregnancy study. This chain joins TRBV7-9 and TRBJ2-7; D possibly corresponds to TRBD1 (6 bases). The sample in question was CD8+ T cells from peripheral blood mononuclear cells, obtained before pregnancy. CDR3 region: CASSQPAQGNYEQYF. The CDR3 DNA follows: TGTGCCAGCAGCCAGCCCGCGCAGGGGAACTACGAGCAGTACTTC.